This T cell receptor beta chain stems from a study of blood T cells in healthy people across ages. Primed by a sample-barcoded 5' primer and a J-beta primer mix, a second PCR proceeded for about 6 to 11 cycles. A template-switch adaptor containing 12 random nucleotides labeled each cDNA molecule. TCRdb passed the 5' RACE reads through MiXCR, listing each CDR3 protein once. The sample lists 1.5 million to 2 million distinct CDR3 sequences, about 30% occurring once. Germline V CDR1 and CDR2: MNHNY, SVGAGI (reference sequence). V lost 6 bases and J lost 2; bases outside the gene matches: 7. This CDR3 has 14 amino acids. Peripheral blood, approximately 10 milliliters per donor, was collected. Total RNA was isolated from each sample in quantities of at least 6 micrograms. Study-wide results and limits: Unsorted PBMC material precluded a definitive naive versus antigen-experienced comparison.

This clonotype has a count of ten or more. Its cognate antigen is unknown. The TCR sequence derives from a woman aged 30 to 39 in good health. The J gene is TRBJ2-7, the V gene TRBV6-6, with 7 bases that match TRBD1. Source material: blood. For the CDR3, the DNA is TGTGCCAGCAGCCAACAGGGGACCCCCTACGAGCAGTACTTC. Protein: CASSQQGTPYEQYF.